Included here is one TCR beta chain sequence, with context. Its antigen is undetermined. This specimen belongs to a study of T cell responses to AZD1222 COVID-19 vaccine. Second-dose groups at about 4 or about 12 weeks were pooled. The table came from immunoSEQ multiplex PCR; TCRdb's copy has only in-frame clones and leaves some out. The data hold roughly 180,000 clones, with about 89% observed a single time. General study findings and limits: Nearly half of the spike-specific TCRs reportedly recognize variant regions that carry no mutations.

CDR1 is SGHRS, CDR2 YFSETQ, per germline. V gave up 2 bases and J gave up 2 bases, with 11 bases separating them. The CDR3 length is 14 residues. The sequenced sample was peripheral blood, obtained 28 days after the second AZD1222 dose. The chain uses TRBV5-1 and TRBJ2-7; D gene unclear. The TCR was taken from an adult who received the AZD1222 COVID-19 vaccine. CDR3 loop: CASSLVTTPYEQYF. In DNA form, the CDR3 reads TGCGCCAGCAGCTTAGTTACAACCCCCTACGAGCAGTACTTC.